This is a list of T cell receptor beta chains from one sample in a study of blood T cell repertoires in COVID-19. Method: immunoSEQ multiplex PCR; TCRdb's copy keeps in-frame clones and lacks some. Of a few hundred thousand clones in the sample, around four fifths were seen once. The sample taken for sequencing was peripheral blood. All receptors derive from a woman in her fifties or sixties with acute or convalescent COVID-19. Each CDR3 is given with its conserved first and last residue. Each record gives: V gene, J gene, clone size, D gene, CDR3 DNA, CDR3 protein. The D gene is left open where the match is weak. Only part of the rows carry a size: once, few, many, or a class if the clone is expanded.

v_call: TRBV9; j_call: TRBJ1-2; clone_size: -; d_call: -; cdr3_nt: TGTGCCAGCAGCCCCCGCTCAGGGTGGAGCAACTATGGCTACACCTTC; cdr3_aa: CASSPRSGWSNYGYTF
v_call: TRBV7-9; j_call: TRBJ2-3; clone_size: -; d_call: -; cdr3_nt: TGTGCCAGCAGCCCCCCGGGGTCAGATACGCAGTATTTT; cdr3_aa: CASSPPGSDTQYF
v_call: TRBV7-7; j_call: TRBJ2-5; clone_size: -; d_call: TRBD1; cdr3_nt: TGTGCCAGCAGCGGGACAGGGCGGGGAGAGACCCAGTACTTC; cdr3_aa: CASSGTGRGETQYF
v_call: TRBV19; j_call: TRBJ1-3; clone_size: -; d_call: -; cdr3_nt: TGTGCCAGTAGGCGGGGGGGGACTGGAAACACCATATATTTT; cdr3_aa: CASRRGGTGNTIYF
v_call: TRBV18; j_call: TRBJ1-2; clone_size: -; d_call: -; cdr3_nt: TGTGCCAGCTCGCCTGTGAGAGTCGAACCTAACTATGGCTACACCTTC; cdr3_aa: CASSPVRVEPNYGYTF
v_call: TRBV5-4; j_call: TRBJ2-5; clone_size: few; d_call: TRBD2; cdr3_nt: TGTGCCAGCAGCCCCCCTAGCGGGGGGGAAGAGACCCAGTACTTC; cdr3_aa: CASSPPSGGEETQYF
v_call: TRBV5-8; j_call: TRBJ1-1; clone_size: -; d_call: -; cdr3_nt: TGTGCCAGCAGCTTGGACATCTACACTGAAGCTTTCTTT; cdr3_aa: CASSLDIYTEAFF
v_call: TRBV5-8; j_call: TRBJ1-5; clone_size: -; d_call: TRBD1; cdr3_nt: TGTGCCAGCAGCTTGGACAGGGGGAGTCAGCCCCAGCATTTT; cdr3_aa: CASSLDRGSQPQHF
v_call: TRBV25-1; j_call: TRBJ1-2; clone_size: once; d_call: TRBD1; cdr3_nt: TGTGCCAGCAGTGGACAGGACAGGGCCTATGGCTACACCTTC; cdr3_aa: CASSGQDRAYGYTF
v_call: TRBV9; j_call: TRBJ2-1; clone_size: -; d_call: -; cdr3_nt: TGTGCCAGCAGCGTAGTAACGGGATCCACTGAGCAGTTCTTC; cdr3_aa: CASSVVTGSTEQFF
v_call: TRBV5-4; j_call: TRBJ2-2; clone_size: once; d_call: -; cdr3_nt: TGTGCCAGCAGCGCCCGGAGCGTGAACACCGGGGAGCTGTTTTTT; cdr3_aa: CASSARSVNTGELFF
v_call: TRBV7-8; j_call: TRBJ1-5; clone_size: -; d_call: -; cdr3_nt: TGTGCCAGCAGCTTAGAGGACAGTTTCCTTAGCAATCAGCCCCAGCATTTT; cdr3_aa: CASSLEDSFLSNQPQHF
v_call: TRBV3-1/TRBV3-2; j_call: TRBJ1-1; clone_size: -; d_call: -; cdr3_nt: TGTGCCAGCAGCCAATGGGACAAGGGTTGGAACACTGAAGCTTTCTTT; cdr3_aa: CASSQWDKGWNTEAFF
v_call: TRBV7-9; j_call: TRBJ2-4; clone_size: -; d_call: -; cdr3_nt: TGTGCCAGCAGCCTAGGGGAGGTGAAAAACATTCAGTACTTC; cdr3_aa: CASSLGEVKNIQYF
v_call: TRBV7-9; j_call: TRBJ2-1; clone_size: -; d_call: TRBD1; cdr3_nt: TGTGCCAGCAGCACCCTGACAGGGAGCTCCTACAATGAGCAGTTCTTC; cdr3_aa: CASSTLTGSSYNEQFF
v_call: TRBV12-3/TRBV12-4; j_call: TRBJ2-3; clone_size: -; d_call: -; cdr3_nt: TGTGCTACGGGGGGCGTCGCAGATACGCAGTATTTT; cdr3_aa: CATGGVADTQYF
v_call: TRBV4-1; j_call: TRBJ2-3; clone_size: -; d_call: -; cdr3_nt: TGCGCCAGCAGCCGACTAGGGGGCACAGATACGCAGTATTTT; cdr3_aa: CASSRLGGTDTQYF
v_call: TRBV5-1; j_call: TRBJ2-5; clone_size: -; d_call: -; cdr3_nt: TGCGCCAGCAGCTTGGGGGGGCTAGAGACCCAGTACTTC; cdr3_aa: CASSLGGLETQYF
v_call: TRBV6-5; j_call: TRBJ1-6; clone_size: few; d_call: -; cdr3_nt: TGTGCCAGCAGTTACTCCCCGGGGAGGGGAGATTCACCCCTCCACTTT; cdr3_aa: CASSYSPGRGDSPLHF
v_call: TRBV10-3; j_call: TRBJ1-1; clone_size: -; d_call: TRBD1; cdr3_nt: TGTGCCTCTCAGGGGGAACCGAACACTGAAGCTTTCTTT; cdr3_aa: CASQGEPNTEAFF
v_call: TRBV7-2; j_call: TRBJ2-2; clone_size: -; d_call: TRBD2; cdr3_nt: TGTGCCAGCAGCATGGGACTAGCGGGAGCCGGGGGGGAGCTGTTTTTT; cdr3_aa: CASSMGLAGAGGELFF
v_call: TRBV10-2; j_call: TRBJ2-3; clone_size: -; d_call: -; cdr3_nt: TGCGCCAGCAGTGGCGGGACCCAGTTTGGTACGCAGTATTTT; cdr3_aa: CASSGGTQFGTQYF
v_call: TRBV4-1; j_call: TRBJ1-3; clone_size: -; d_call: -; cdr3_nt: TGCGCCAGCAGCCAAGAATCAGGTCGAAACACCATATATTTT; cdr3_aa: CASSQESGRNTIYF
v_call: TRBV6-1; j_call: TRBJ1-5; clone_size: -; d_call: TRBD1; cdr3_nt: TGTGCCAGCAGTGAGGGACAGGCGGTTATCCCGAGCAAACAGCCCCAGCATTTT; cdr3_aa: CASSEGQAVIPSKQPQHF
v_call: TRBV18; j_call: TRBJ1-1; clone_size: -; d_call: -; cdr3_nt: TGTGCCAGCTCACCGTCAGGGGCTGAAGCTTTCTTT; cdr3_aa: CASSPSGAEAFF
v_call: TRBV27; j_call: TRBJ2-7; clone_size: few; d_call: TRBD1; cdr3_nt: TGTGCCAGCAGTTTACACCAGACAGGGAAGTACGAGCAGTACTTC; cdr3_aa: CASSLHQTGKYEQYF
v_call: TRBV24-1; j_call: TRBJ2-1; clone_size: -; d_call: TRBD1; cdr3_nt: TGTGCCACCAGCGACCCAGGGGGCCGGAGTAACAATGAGCAGTTCTTC; cdr3_aa: CATSDPGGRSNNEQFF
v_call: TRBV6-5; j_call: TRBJ1-1; clone_size: once; d_call: TRBD1; cdr3_nt: TGTGCCAGCAGCCGGGACAGAGAAGCTTTCTTT; cdr3_aa: CASSRDREAFF
v_call: TRBV4-2; j_call: TRBJ1-2; clone_size: once; d_call: -; cdr3_nt: TGTGCCAGCAGCCAAGATGGCGGGGTCGGCTACACCTTC; cdr3_aa: CASSQDGGVGYTF
v_call: TRBV2; j_call: TRBJ1-1; clone_size: -; d_call: -; cdr3_nt: TGTGCCAGCAGTGATCAGGGAGGCACTGAAGCTTTCTTT; cdr3_aa: CASSDQGGTEAFF
v_call: TRBV3-1/TRBV3-2; j_call: TRBJ2-2; clone_size: once; d_call: -; cdr3_nt: TGTGCCAGCGGACGGTTGGGCGCGGAGGGCACCGGGGAGCTGTTTTTT; cdr3_aa: CASGRLGAEGTGELFF
v_call: TRBV21-1; j_call: TRBJ1-6; clone_size: -; d_call: -; cdr3_nt: TGTGCCAGCAGTCCCCACCCTAGACAGGGGGCGAGAAGATCACCCCTCCACTTT; cdr3_aa: CASSPHPRQGARRSPLHF
v_call: TRBV29-1; j_call: TRBJ2-7; clone_size: -; d_call: TRBD2; cdr3_nt: TGCAGCGTAAGAAGCCCGGGGCGGGAGAGGGAGCAGTACTTC; cdr3_aa: CSVRSPGREREQYF
v_call: TRBV5-1; j_call: TRBJ1-6; clone_size: -; d_call: -; cdr3_nt: TGCGCCAGCAGCTTGACCGGGGAGGGGTACCTTAATTCACCCCTCCACTTT; cdr3_aa: CASSLTGEGYLNSPLHF
v_call: TRBV24-1; j_call: TRBJ1-5; clone_size: -; d_call: -; cdr3_nt: TGTGCCACCAGTGGGGAGACGCAGCCCCAGCATTTT; cdr3_aa: CATSGETQPQHF
v_call: TRBV4-2; j_call: TRBJ2-7; clone_size: -; d_call: -; cdr3_nt: TGTGCCAGCAGCCAAGGAGCTGGGACTGGTAACGAGCAGTACTTC; cdr3_aa: CASSQGAGTGNEQYF
v_call: TRBV3-1/TRBV3-2; j_call: TRBJ1-2; clone_size: -; d_call: TRBD1; cdr3_nt: TGTGCCAGCAGCAGCCGGACAGGGGGAGTCGTCTATGGCTACACCTTC; cdr3_aa: CASSSRTGGVVYGYTF
v_call: TRBV19; j_call: TRBJ1-5; clone_size: few; d_call: -; cdr3_nt: TGTGCCAGTAGTAAGTATGGCAGGGTTGATCAGCCCCAGCATTTT; cdr3_aa: CASSKYGRVDQPQHF
v_call: TRBV5-4; j_call: TRBJ2-3; clone_size: -; d_call: -; cdr3_nt: TGTGCCAGCAGCTTGGCTGGGAGTGGAGGAGATACGCAGTATTTT; cdr3_aa: CASSLAGSGGDTQYF
v_call: TRBV5-6; j_call: TRBJ1-2; clone_size: -; d_call: -; cdr3_nt: TGTGCCAGCAGCTATGGCCGCTATGGCTACACCTTC; cdr3_aa: CASSYGRYGYTF
v_call: TRBV5-6; j_call: TRBJ2-5; clone_size: -; d_call: TRBD2; cdr3_nt: TGTGCCAGCAGCTTGGTCGTCGGACTAGACCAAGAGACCCAGTACTTC; cdr3_aa: CASSLVVGLDQETQYF
v_call: TRBV10-3; j_call: TRBJ1-2; clone_size: -; d_call: TRBD1; cdr3_nt: TGTGCCATCACCGGACAGGGGGCCTATGGCTACACCTTC; cdr3_aa: CAITGQGAYGYTF
v_call: TRBV21-1; j_call: TRBJ2-7; clone_size: -; d_call: -; cdr3_nt: TGTGCCAGCAGCAAAGCCCCAACTAGCGGCAACTACGAGCAGTACTTC; cdr3_aa: CASSKAPTSGNYEQYF
v_call: TRBV18; j_call: TRBJ1-1; clone_size: -; d_call: -; cdr3_nt: TGTGCCAGCTCAACCGGGGACACTGAAGCTTTCTTT; cdr3_aa: CASSTGDTEAFF
v_call: TRBV7-9; j_call: TRBJ2-7; clone_size: -; d_call: TRBD1; cdr3_nt: TGTGCCAGCAGCCCTAGGGACAGGGGCTCCTACGAGCAGTACTTC; cdr3_aa: CASSPRDRGSYEQYF
v_call: TRBV30; j_call: TRBJ1-2; clone_size: -; d_call: -; cdr3_nt: TGTGCCTGGAGTGTCTCGGAACTGAGGGGCTACACCTTC; cdr3_aa: CAWSVSELRGYTF
v_call: TRBV14; j_call: TRBJ2-6; clone_size: few; d_call: -; cdr3_nt: TGTGCCAGCAGCCAAGCCCGGGGAAGGTTAGGTGCTGGGGCCAACGTCCTGACTTTC; cdr3_aa: CASSQARGRLGAGANVLTF
v_call: TRBV11-1; j_call: TRBJ1-6; clone_size: once; d_call: -; cdr3_nt: TGTGCCAGCAGCTCCCGGCAAACAGGGCTGGATTCACCCCTCCACTTT; cdr3_aa: CASSSRQTGLDSPLHF
v_call: TRBV11-2; j_call: TRBJ2-1; clone_size: -; d_call: TRBD2; cdr3_nt: TGTGCCAGCAGCTTAGATCTGGGTAGCGGGAGCCCCAATGAGCAGTTCTTC; cdr3_aa: CASSLDLGSGSPNEQFF